A single sample gave rise to the 9 T cell receptor beta chains below, sequenced in a study of siplizumab effects on memory and regulatory T cells. The table came from immunoSEQ multiplex PCR; TCRdb's copy has only in-frame clones and leaves some out. The data contain over 85,000 clones, over 85% of them singletons. The sequenced sample consisted of CD8+ T cells sorted from blood. These receptors originate from a human donor in good health.

The chain employs TRBV9 and TRBJ1-1, with D perhaps matching TRBD1 (6 bases). The CDR3 is 11 amino acids. The germline gives CDR1 SGDLS, CDR2 YYNGEE. Trimming shortened V by 4 bases and J by 10 bases, and 11 bases separated the two germline ends. In DNA form, the CDR3 reads TGTGCCAGCAGCAGGGGGGAGCGAGCTTTCTTT. Encoded protein: CASSRGERAFF. The entire variable domain, with the rest obtained from reference TRBV9 and TRBJ1-1, is as follows: DSGVTQTPKHLITATGQRVTLRCSPRSGDLSVYWYQQSLDQGLQFLIQYYNGEERAKGNILERFSAQQFPDLHSELNLSSLELGDSALYFCASSRGERAFFGQGTRLTVV.

This rearrangement joins TRBV5-6 to TRBJ2-5; a possible D gene is TRBD2 (6 bases). V lost 0 bases to trimming and J lost 4 bases, with 16 bases between them. The germline V gene encodes CDR1 SGHDT and CDR2 YYEEEE. The CDR3 sequence is 16 residues long. Written as DNA, the CDR3 is TGTGCCAGCAGCTTGGCCGGCGGGGCCCTCGGAGAGACCCAGTACTTC. Amino acid sequence: CASSLAGGALGETQYF.

This chain uses TRBV27 with TRBJ2-7, with D tentatively TRBD1 (6 bases). The CDR3 covers 15 residues. CDR1 and CDR2 from the germline V gene are MNHEY and SMNVEV (reference sequence). The ends were cut back, 0 bases at V and 5 bases at J, with 14 bases in the middle. As DNA, the CDR3 is TGTGCCAGCAGTTTATCAATCACAGGGAACAACGAGCAGTACTTC. This sequence encodes CASSLSITGNNEQYF.

The chain recombines TRBV6-6 with TRBJ2-7; D is possibly TRBD2 (6 bases). Trimming pared 8 bases from V and 6 bases from J, leaving 20 bases between. CDR1 and CDR2 from the germline V gene are MNHNY and SVGAGI (reference sequence). This CDR3 contains 14 residues. This CDR3 is CASGSGLGLPEQYF. The CDR3 DNA is TGTGCCAGCGGCTCGGGACTTGGGCTTCCCGAGCAGTACTTC.

The chain joins TRBV10-2 to TRBJ2-3; D is uncertain. V shed 0 bases and J shed 0 bases, with 7 bases lying between them. Germline CDR1 WSHSY, CDR2 SAAADI. CDR3 length: 15 amino acids. The CDR3 protein is CASSESMASTDTQYF. CDR3 in DNA: TGCGCCAGCAGTGAGTCGATGGCTAGCACAGATACGCAGTATTTT.

This clone appeared a few times. The chain combines TRBV9 with TRBJ2-2; D is tentatively TRBD1 or TRBD2 (5 bases each). V was trimmed by 1 base and J by 5 bases, leaving 9 bases between them. Germline V lookup: CDR1 SGDLS, CDR2 YYNGEE. The CDR3 is made up of 14 amino acids. The CDR3 loop reads CASSVFGGTGELFF. The CDR3 nucleotides read TGTGCCAGCAGCGTATTTGGGGGAACCGGGGAGCTGTTTTTT.

The rearrangement links TRBV2 to TRBJ2-7, with 8 nucleotides matching TRBD2. The V gene's germline CDR1 is SNHLY and CDR2 FYNNEI. CDR3 length equals 14 residues. The junction had 12 bases not matched to a gene; V was cut back by 8 bases and J by 6 bases. CDR3 loop: CASSKGGGTSEQYF. For the CDR3, the DNA is TGTGCCAGCTCAAAGGGCGGGGGGACGAGCGAGCAGTACTTC.

The rearrangement joins TRBV19 to TRBJ1-1; no firm D call. V shed 4 bases and J shed 2 bases, with 2 bases lying between them. Per germline, CDR1 LNHDA and CDR2 SQIVND (reference sequence). This CDR3 contains 11 residues. The CDR3 nucleotides are TGTGCCAGTAGTACAAACACTGAAGCTTTCTTT. This encodes CASSTNTEAFF. Together with reference TRBV19 and TRBJ1-1, the CDR3 gives the full variable domain: DGGITQSPKYLFRKEGQNVTLSCEQNLNHDAMYWYRQDPGQGLRLIYYSQIVNDFQKGDIAEGYSVSREKKESFPLTVTSAQKNPTAFYLCASSTNTEAFFGQGTRLTVV.

The rearrangement uses TRBV9 and TRBJ2-5; 7 positions agree with TRBD2. This CDR3 has 14 residues. Trimming took 2 bases from V and 4 from J; bases not matched to a gene: 5. CDR1 and CDR2 from the germline V gene are SGDLS and YYNGEE. CDR3 bases: TGTGCCAGCAGCGTGGGGGGGACGGTAGAGACCCAGTACTTC. Translation: CASSVGGTVETQYF.